This TCR beta chain comes out of a study of blood T cell repertoires in COVID-19 (dated by TCRdb to the early 2020s). Background for the entire study: Samples covering the acute and convalescent phases of COVID-19 were provided by collaborators in the United States, Italy and Spain. The material from the prospective study consisted of cDNA or gDNA derived from T cells, B-cell-depleted T cells, or PBMCs. Deeply sampled blood TCRbeta repertoires from subjects exposed to, actively infected with, or recovered from COVID-19 were included in the dataset. The repertoires were released in a freely available public database meant as a resource for research on the immune response to SARS-CoV-2. Samples came from the ongoing ImmuneRACE study (first 160 participants) plus 1,254 subjects from 6 global collaborators. A de-identified subject ID, COVID-19 status, age in years and sex were almost always included in the sample metadata. Where available, HLA class I and class II types were obtained from metadata supplied by the sample provider rather than from assay-based typing.

The germline V gene specifies KGHSH as CDR1 and LQKENI as CDR2. The CDR3 sequence holds 16 residues, the cysteine and phenylalanine included. Just the 48-base CDR3 DNA is kept, in frame starting at base 1. The germline V end is reduced by 5 bases and the J end by 6 bases; junction bases left unmatched: 15. Details on this clone: The antigen it recognizes is unknown. Nothing much larger sits one base from this clone, and base qualities are not available.

TCRbeta CDR3 regions were amplified from genomic DNA by means of the immunoSEQ Assay, a bias-controlled multiplex PCR. In the authors' own workflow: Within the assay, amplification of reference gene primers was used to estimate how many nucleated cells each sample contained. Sequence reads were collapsed and filtered to measure the absolute abundance of every unique TCRbeta CDR3 rearrangement. For each sample, productive Simpson clonality was calculated by taking the square root of Simpson's diversity index across productive rearrangements. TCRdb holds this immuneACCESS table with in-frame rearrangements only. Some clones are missing; in checked studies, unresolved V genes explain under half, and the rest has no known cause. The V and J calls and the clone size are those of that table, but D and trimming were determined from the DNA. The sample has 50,000 to 75,000 clones on record, 65% to 80% of them singletons. The ten largest clonotypes hold around 21% of the sample.

Broad study findings and their caveats: Clinical and demographic metadata were provided uncurated, with the amount varying by source and participant.

Whole blood was collected in K2EDTA tubes by collaborating institutions according to the institutions' own protocols. For TCRbeta analysis, collaborators shipped samples in one of three forms: frozen whole blood, isolated PBMCs, or DNA extracted from either of those sample types. The chain is made from TRBV18 and TRBJ2-7; the junction holds 8 bases that match TRBD1. The specimen was peripheral blood. The TCR sequence derives from a woman of 80 years or more with active or convalescent COVID-19. The DNA sequence reads TGTGCCAGCTCAGCCAATACGGGACAGGTGGGAAGCGAGCAGTACTTC. This translates into CASSANTGQVGSEQYF.